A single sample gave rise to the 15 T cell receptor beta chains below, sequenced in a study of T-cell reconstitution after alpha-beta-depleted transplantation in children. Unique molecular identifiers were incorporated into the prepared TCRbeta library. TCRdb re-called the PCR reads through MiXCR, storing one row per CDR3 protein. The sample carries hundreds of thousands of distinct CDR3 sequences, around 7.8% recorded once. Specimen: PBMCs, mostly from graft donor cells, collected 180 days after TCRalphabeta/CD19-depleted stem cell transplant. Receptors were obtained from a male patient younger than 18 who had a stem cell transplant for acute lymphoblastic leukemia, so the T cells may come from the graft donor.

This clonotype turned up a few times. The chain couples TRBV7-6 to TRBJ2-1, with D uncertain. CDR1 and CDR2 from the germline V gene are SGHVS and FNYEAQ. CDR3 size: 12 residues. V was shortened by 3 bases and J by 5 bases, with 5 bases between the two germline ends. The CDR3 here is CASSFQNNEQFF. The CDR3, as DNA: TGTGCCAGCAGCTTTCAAAACAATGAGCAGTTCTTC.

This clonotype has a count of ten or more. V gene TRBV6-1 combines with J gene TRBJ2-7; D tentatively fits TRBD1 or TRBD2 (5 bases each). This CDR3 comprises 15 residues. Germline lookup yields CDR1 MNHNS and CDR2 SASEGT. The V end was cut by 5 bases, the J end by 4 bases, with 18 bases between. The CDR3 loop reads CASSRTPHGAYEQYF. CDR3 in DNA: TGTGCCAGCAGTCGGACTCCTCATGGGGCTTACGAGCAGTACTTC.

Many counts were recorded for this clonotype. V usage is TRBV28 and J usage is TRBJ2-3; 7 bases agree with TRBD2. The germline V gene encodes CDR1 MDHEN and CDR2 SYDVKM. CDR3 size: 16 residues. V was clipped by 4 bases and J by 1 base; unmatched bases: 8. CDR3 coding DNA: TGTGCCAGCAGTTCCGCGGGAGAGGAGGGCACAGATACGCAGTATTTT. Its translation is CASSSAGEEGTDTQYF.

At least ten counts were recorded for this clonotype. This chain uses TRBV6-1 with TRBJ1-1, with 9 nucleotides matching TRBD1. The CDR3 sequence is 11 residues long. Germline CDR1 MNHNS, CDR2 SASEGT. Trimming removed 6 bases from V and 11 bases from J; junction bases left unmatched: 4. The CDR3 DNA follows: TGTGCCAGCAGGGGGACAGGGCAGGCTTTCTTT. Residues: CASRGTGQAFF.

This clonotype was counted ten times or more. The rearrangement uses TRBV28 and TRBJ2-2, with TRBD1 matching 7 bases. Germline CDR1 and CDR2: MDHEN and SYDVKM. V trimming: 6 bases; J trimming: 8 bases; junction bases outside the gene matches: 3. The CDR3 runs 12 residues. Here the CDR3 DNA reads TGTGCCAGCAGAGCGACAGGGGGGGAGCTGTTTTTT. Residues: CASRATGGELFF. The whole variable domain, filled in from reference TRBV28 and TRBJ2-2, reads DVKVTQSSRYLVKRTGEKVFLECVQDMDHENMFWYRQDPGLGLRLIYFSYDVKMKEKGDIPEGYSVSREKKERFSLILESASTNQTSMYLCASRATGGELFFGEGSRLTVL.

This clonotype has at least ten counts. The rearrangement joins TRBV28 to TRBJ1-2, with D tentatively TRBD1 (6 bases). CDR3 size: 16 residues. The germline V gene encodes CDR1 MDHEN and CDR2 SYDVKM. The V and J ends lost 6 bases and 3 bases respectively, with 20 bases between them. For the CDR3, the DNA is TGTGCCAGCAGCTCGTACGTGGGACAAAGTTACTATGGCTACACCTTC. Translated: CASSSYVGQSYYGYTF.

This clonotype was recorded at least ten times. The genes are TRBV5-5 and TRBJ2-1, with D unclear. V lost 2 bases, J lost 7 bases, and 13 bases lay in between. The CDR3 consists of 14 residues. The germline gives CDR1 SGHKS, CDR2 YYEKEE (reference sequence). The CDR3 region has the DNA TGTGCCAGCAGCTTCCGGGCCCAGCAGAATGAGCAGTTCTTC. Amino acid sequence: CASSFRAQQNEQFF.

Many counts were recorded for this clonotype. DNA of the CDR3: TGTGCCAGCAGCTGGACAGAGAGCTCCTACGAGCAGTACTTC. Protein product: CASSWTESSYEQYF. The chain links TRBV11-2 to TRBJ2-7, with D possibly matching TRBD1 (6 bases). The V gene's germline CDR1 is SGHAT and CDR2 FQNNGV. CDR3 length: 14 amino acids. V was trimmed by 4 bases and J by 0 bases, leaving 10 bases between them.

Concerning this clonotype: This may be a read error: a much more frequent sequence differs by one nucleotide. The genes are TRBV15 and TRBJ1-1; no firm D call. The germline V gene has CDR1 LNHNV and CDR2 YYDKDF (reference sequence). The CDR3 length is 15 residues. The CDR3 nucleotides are TGTGCCGCCAGCAGAGATCGGGGTATGAACACTGAAGCTTTCTTT. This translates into CAASRDRGMNTEAFF.

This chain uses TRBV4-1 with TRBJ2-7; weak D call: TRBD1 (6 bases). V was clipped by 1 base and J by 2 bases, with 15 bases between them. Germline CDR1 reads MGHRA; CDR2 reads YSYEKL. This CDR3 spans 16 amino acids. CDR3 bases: TGCGCCAGCAGCCAAGGTTGGGGGACACCCACCTACGAGCAGTACTTC. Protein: CASSQGWGTPTYEQYF.

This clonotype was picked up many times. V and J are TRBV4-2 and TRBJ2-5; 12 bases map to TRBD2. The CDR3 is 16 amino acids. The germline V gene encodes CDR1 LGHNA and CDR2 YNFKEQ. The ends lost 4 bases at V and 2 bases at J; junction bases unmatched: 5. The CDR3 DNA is TGTGCCAGCAGCCTCACTAGCGGGAGGACTCAAGAGACCCAGTACTTC. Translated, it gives CASSLTSGRTQETQYF.

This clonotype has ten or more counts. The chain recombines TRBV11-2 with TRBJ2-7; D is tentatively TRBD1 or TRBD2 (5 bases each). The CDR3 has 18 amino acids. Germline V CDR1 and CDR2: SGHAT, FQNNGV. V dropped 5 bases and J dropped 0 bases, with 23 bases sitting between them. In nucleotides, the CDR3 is TGTGCCAGCAGCCCGAAGCGTGGGGCGGGCGGCAGCTCCTACGAGCAGTACTTC. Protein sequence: CASSPKRGAGGSSYEQYF.

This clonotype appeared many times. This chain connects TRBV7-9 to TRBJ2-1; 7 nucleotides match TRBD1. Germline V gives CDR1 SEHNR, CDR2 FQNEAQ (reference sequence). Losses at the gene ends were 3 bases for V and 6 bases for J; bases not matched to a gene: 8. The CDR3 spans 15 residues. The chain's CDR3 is CASSFQGERVNEQFF. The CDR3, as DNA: TGTGCCAGCAGCTTCCAGGGGGAGAGGGTCAATGAGCAGTTCTTC.

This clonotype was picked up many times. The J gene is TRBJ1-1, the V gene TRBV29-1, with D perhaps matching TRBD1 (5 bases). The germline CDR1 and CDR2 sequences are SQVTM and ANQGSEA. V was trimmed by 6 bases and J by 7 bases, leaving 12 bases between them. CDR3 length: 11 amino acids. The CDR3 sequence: CSVLTAVEAFF. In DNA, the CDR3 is TGCAGCGTCTTGACAGCCGTTGAAGCTTTCTTT.

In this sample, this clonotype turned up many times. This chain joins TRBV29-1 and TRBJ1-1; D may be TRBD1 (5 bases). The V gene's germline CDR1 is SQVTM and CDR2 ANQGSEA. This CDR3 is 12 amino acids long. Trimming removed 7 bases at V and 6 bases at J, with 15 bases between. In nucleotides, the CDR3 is TGCAGCGCCGTGGACCGGGGACCTGAAGCTTTCTTT. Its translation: CSAVDRGPEAFF.